This entry concerns a single T cell receptor beta chain. The antigen is undetermined. V gave up 4 bases and J gave up 5 bases; unmatched junction bases: 17. The CDR3 runs to 18 residues. Per germline, CDR1 MNHEY and CDR2 SVGAGI. Sample barcodes and UMIs were carried by the TCR alpha and TCR beta cDNA libraries that 5'RACE generated with constant-segment primers. Each CDR3 protein gets one entry after TCRdb re-called the 5' RACE reads with MiXCR. Among some 210,000 distinct CDR3 sequences, 18% were seen once, and the ten largest hold 2.4%. These data are taken from a study of T-cell memory formation after mild COVID-19. On the study more broadly: Clustering of TCRs was largely donor specific.

The study, taken as a whole, reports: The finding that pre-infection memory included some responding clones suggested that cross-reactive memory joined.

The sequencing sample was made of PBMCs or a T cell subset sorted from them (not recorded which). The source is an adult woman who had mild COVID-19 (a few samples of this study predate the infection). Cell type and time point are not known. The chain combines TRBV6-5 with TRBJ2-5; the match to TRBD1 covers 9 bases. CDR3 residues: CASSSLTSGTGLGETQYF. In DNA form, the CDR3 reads TGTGCCAGCAGTTCGTTAACTTCCGGGACAGGGCTGGGGGAGACCCAGTACTTC.